This T cell receptor (beta chain) originates from a study of Ad26.COV2.S vaccination and SARS-CoV-2 variants. Findings of the study overall: Recipients of either vaccine or placebo displayed similar breadth of non-spike TCRs. Reportedly, after vaccination the spike-specific CD8+ and CD4+ T cell responses displayed substantial breadth. Spike-specific TCR breadth was greater after Ad26.COV2.S than placebo.

Only in-frame clones appear in the TCRdb table, and some are missing; sequencing was by immunoSEQ multiplex PCR. The profile shows 350,000 to 500,000 clones, 88% of them singletons. In germline, CDR1 is SGHRS, CDR2 YFSETQ. The CDR3 spans 14 residues. V dropped 0 bases and J dropped 3 bases, with 8 bases sitting between them. About this clone: Its antigen remains unknown.

Treatment in this sample: about 20 received Ad26.COV2.S at low or high dose, single or two shots; 5 received placebo; per-sample allocation not given. Following the first vaccine or placebo injection, samples were taken on day 63. An adult donor aged 18-55 years was enrolled in Boston. The source was peripheral blood, collected in a trial of Ad26.COV2.S vaccine versus placebo. The chain joins TRBV5-1 to TRBJ2-3; no clear D. The sequence came from a person between 18 and 65 years old who received the Ad26.COV2.S COVID-19 vaccine or a placebo. The CDR3 nucleotides read TGCGCCAGCAGCTTGGGGGCTGGTACAGATACGCAGTATTTT. Amino acid sequence: CASSLGAGTDTQYF.